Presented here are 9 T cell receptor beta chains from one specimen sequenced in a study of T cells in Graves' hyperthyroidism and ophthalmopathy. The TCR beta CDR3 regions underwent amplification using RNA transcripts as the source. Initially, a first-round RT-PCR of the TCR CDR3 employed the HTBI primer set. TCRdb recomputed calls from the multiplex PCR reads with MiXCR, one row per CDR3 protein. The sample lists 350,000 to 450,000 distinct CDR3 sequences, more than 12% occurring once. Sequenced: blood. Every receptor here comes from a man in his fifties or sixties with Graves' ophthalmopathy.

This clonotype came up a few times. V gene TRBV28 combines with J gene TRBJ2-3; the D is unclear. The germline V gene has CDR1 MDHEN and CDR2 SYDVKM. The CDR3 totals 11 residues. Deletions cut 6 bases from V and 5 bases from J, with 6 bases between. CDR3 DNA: TGTGCCAGCAGATCTGTAGATACGCAGTATTTT. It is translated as CASRSVDTQYF.

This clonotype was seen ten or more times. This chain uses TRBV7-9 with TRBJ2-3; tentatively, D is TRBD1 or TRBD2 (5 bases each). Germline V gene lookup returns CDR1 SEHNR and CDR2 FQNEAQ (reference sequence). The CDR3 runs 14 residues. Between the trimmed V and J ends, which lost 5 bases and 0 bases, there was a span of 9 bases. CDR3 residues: CASSRDLSTDTQYF. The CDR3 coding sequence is TGTGCCAGCAGCCGGGACCTCAGCACAGATACGCAGTATTTT.

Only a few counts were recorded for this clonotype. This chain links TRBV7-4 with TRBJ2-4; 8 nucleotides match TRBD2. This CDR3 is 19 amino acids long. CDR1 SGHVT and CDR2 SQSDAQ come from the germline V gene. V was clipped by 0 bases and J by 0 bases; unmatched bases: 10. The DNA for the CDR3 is TGTGCCAGCAGCTTAGCCGGGGGGGCCGATCCAATAGCCAAAAACATTCAGTACTTC. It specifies CASSLAGGADPIAKNIQYF.

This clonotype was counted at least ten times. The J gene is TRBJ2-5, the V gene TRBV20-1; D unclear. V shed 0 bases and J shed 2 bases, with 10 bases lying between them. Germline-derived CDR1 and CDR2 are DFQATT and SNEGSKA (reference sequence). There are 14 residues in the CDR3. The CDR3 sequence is CSARDVVFQETQYF. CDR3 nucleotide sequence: TGCAGTGCTAGAGATGTTGTTTTTCAAGAGACCCAGTACTTC.

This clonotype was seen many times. This CDR3 reads CASSTLEGNEQYF. CDR3 in DNA: TGTGCCAGCAGCACTCTCGAGGGGAATGAGCAGTACTTC. This chain connects TRBV12-3 or TRBV12-4 to TRBJ2-1, with D perhaps given as TRBD1 or TRBD2 (5 bases each). The J call may be faulty, since TRBJ2-7 better matches the DNA end. The CDR3 has 13 amino acids.

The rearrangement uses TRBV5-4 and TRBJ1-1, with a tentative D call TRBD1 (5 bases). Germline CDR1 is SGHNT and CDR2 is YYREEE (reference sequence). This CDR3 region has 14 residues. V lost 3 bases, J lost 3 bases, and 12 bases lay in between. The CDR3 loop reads CASSWGGGDTEAFF. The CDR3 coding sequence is TGTGCCAGCAGCTGGGGGGGAGGGGACACTGAAGCTTTCTTT.

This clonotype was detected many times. CDR3: CSARVVGDLSGYTF. CDR3 sequence (DNA): TGCAGTGCTAGGGTTGTTGGGGATTTGTCTGGCTACACCTTC. V gene TRBV20-1 combines with J gene TRBJ1-2; the D is unclear. From germline, CDR1 is DFQATT and CDR2 SNEGSKA (reference sequence). V was clipped by 3 bases and J by 7 bases, with 18 bases between them. The CDR3 sequence is 14 residues long.

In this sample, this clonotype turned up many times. CDR3 residues: CSAALGGVTNTGELFF. CDR3 bases: TGCAGTGCCGCGCTTGGGGGAGTAACGAACACCGGGGAGCTGTTTTTT. The chain has TRBV20-1 and TRBJ2-2, with D perhaps matching TRBD1 or TRBD2 (5 bases each). CDR1 is DFQATT, CDR2 SNEGSKA, per germline (reference sequence). The CDR3 runs 16 residues. Trimming took off 6 bases at V and 0 bases at J, with 17 bases between the two ends.

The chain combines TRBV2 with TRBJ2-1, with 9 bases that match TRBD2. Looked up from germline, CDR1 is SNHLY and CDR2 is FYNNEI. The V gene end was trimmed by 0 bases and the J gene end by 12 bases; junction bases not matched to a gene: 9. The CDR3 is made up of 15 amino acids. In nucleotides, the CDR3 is TGTGCCAGCAGTGAAGCGCTCCTAGCGGGAAAACCGCAGTTCTTC. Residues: CASSEALLAGKPQFF.